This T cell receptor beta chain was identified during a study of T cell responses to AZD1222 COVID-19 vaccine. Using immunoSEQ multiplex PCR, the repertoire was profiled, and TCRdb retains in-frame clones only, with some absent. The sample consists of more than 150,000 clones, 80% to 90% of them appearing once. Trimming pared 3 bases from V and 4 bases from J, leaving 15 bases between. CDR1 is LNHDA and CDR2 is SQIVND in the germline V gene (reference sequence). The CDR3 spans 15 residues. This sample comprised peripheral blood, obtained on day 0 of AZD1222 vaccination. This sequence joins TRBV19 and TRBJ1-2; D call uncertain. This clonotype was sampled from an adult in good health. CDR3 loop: CASSMVSGDGYGYTF. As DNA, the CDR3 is TGTGCCAGTAGTATGGTATCGGGCGACGGCTATGGCTACACCTTC.